This TCR beta chain was profiled in a study of cytomegalovirus exposure and HLA in healthy donors. The study, taken as a whole, reports: A later analysis showed HLA-associated TCR beta chains outstripping equally common others in clonal expansion. The listing of roughly 160 TCR beta chains classed them as cytomegalovirus-associated.

The CDR3 runs to 14 residues. Germline values: CDR1 LNHDA, CDR2 SQIVND (reference sequence). V lost 2 bases and J 4 bases, leaving 8 bases between the germline ends. The PCR contained 60 Vbeta and 13 Jbeta primers. TCRdb's table, derived via immunoSEQ multiplex PCR, lists solely in-frame clones and lacks some. Here the sample spans around 200,000 clones, 75% to 90% being singletons. A word on this clone: The antigen is undetermined.

The TCR comes from a boy between 10 and 17 years old in good health and CMV-seronegative. The chain employs TRBV19 and TRBJ1-4; unclear D gene. Source material: PBMCs. The CDR3 spells CASSIQADNEKLFF. DNA of the CDR3: TGTGCCAGTAGTATACAGGCAGATAATGAAAAACTGTTTTTT.